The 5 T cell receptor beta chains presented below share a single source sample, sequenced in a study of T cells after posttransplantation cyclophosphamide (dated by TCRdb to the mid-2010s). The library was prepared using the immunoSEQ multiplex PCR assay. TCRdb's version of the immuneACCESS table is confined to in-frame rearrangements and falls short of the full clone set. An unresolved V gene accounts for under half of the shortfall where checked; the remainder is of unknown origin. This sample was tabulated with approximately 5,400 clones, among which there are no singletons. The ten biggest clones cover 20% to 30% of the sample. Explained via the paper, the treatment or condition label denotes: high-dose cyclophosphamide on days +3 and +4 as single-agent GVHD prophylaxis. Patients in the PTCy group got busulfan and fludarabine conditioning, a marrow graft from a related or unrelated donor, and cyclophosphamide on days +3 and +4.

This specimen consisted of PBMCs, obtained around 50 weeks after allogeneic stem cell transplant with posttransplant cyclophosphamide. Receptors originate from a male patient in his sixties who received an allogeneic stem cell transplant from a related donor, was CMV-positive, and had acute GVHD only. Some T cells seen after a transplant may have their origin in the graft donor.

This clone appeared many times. The CDR3 here is CASSFASGYEKLFF. Written as DNA, the CDR3 is TGTGCCAGCAGCTTCGCTTCAGGGTATGAAAAACTGTTTTTT. The J gene is TRBJ1-4, the V gene TRBV5-5, with D possibly being TRBD1 (5 bases). The germline V gene has CDR1 SGHKS and CDR2 YYEKEE (reference sequence). There are 14 residues in the CDR3. Trimming removed 2 bases from V and 6 bases from J, with 11 bases in between.

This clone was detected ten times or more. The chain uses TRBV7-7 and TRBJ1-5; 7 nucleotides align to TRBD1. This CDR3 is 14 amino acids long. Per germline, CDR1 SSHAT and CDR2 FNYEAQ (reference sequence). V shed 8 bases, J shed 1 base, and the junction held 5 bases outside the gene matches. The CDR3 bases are TGTGCCAGCTGGGGGACAGCGAGCAATCAGCCCCAGCATTTT. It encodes CASWGTASNQPQHF.

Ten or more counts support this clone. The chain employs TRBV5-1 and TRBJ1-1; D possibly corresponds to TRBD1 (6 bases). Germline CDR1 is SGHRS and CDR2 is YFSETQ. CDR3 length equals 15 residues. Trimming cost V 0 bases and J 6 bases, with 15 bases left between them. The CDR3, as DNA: TGCGCCAGCAGCTTGGACAGGGAACGAAGTGCTGAAGCTTTCTTT. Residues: CASSLDRERSAEAFF.

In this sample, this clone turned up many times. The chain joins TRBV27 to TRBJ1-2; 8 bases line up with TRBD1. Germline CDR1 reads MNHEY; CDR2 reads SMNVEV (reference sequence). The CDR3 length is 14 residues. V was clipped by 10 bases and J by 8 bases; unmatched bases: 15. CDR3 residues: CATTTRQGMGGYTF. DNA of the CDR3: TGTGCCACCACCACCCGACAGGGGATGGGGGGCTACACCTTC.

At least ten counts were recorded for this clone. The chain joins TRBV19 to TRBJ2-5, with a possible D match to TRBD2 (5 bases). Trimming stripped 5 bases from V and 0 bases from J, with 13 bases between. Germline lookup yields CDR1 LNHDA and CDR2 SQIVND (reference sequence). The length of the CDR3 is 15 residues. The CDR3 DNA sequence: TGTGCCAGTAGTTACGGACTTGGCGACCAAGAGACCCAGTACTTC. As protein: CASSYGLGDQETQYF.